Shown below are 24 T cell receptor beta chains from a single sample sequenced in a study of blood T cell repertoires in COVID-19. The protocol was immunoSEQ multiplex PCR, while the TCRdb copy is restricted to in-frame clones and leaves out a portion. There are about 110,000 clones in the sample; around 82% occur only once, and approximately 4.2% lies in the top ten. The material sequenced was peripheral blood. These receptors came from a human donor in a cohort sampled during active or convalescent COVID-19.

V gene TRBV30 combines with J gene TRBJ1-5; no definite D call. Trimming stripped 2 bases from V and 2 bases from J, with 16 bases between. CDR1 is GTSNPN and CDR2 is SVGIG in the germline V gene (reference sequence). CDR3 length: 16 amino acids. The CDR3 bases are TGTGCCTGGAGTCCCCCCAGGACGAGGGGCAATCAGCCCCAGCATTTT. Its translation is CAWSPPRTRGNQPQHF.

This clone was observed a single time. V gene TRBV24-1 combines with J gene TRBJ2-2, with D maybe TRBD2 (6 bases). This CDR3 region has 15 residues. Per germline, CDR1 KGHDR and CDR2 SFDVKD. V shed 0 bases and J shed 4 bases, with 8 bases lying between them. The CDR3 is CATSDLWGVTGELFF. The CDR3 coding sequence is TGTGCCACCAGTGATTTGTGGGGGGTCACCGGGGAGCTGTTTTTT.

The V gene is TRBV24-1, the J gene TRBJ1-2, with D perhaps matching TRBD1 (5 bases). From germline, CDR1 is KGHDR and CDR2 SFDVKD. V lost 3 bases, J lost 7 bases, and 11 bases lay in between. The length of the CDR3 is 13 residues. This chain's CDR3 is CATSDAGRGGYTF. In DNA form, the CDR3 reads TGTGCCACCAGTGATGCCGGGAGGGGTGGCTACACCTTC.

J is TRBJ2-7 and V is TRBV24-1; D may be TRBD1 (5 bases). Trimming removed 3 bases from V and 1 base from J, with 6 bases in between. The CDR3 contains 13 residues. Germline lookup yields CDR1 KGHDR and CDR2 SFDVKD. The CDR3 is CATSDTGSYEQYF. The CDR3 bases are TGTGCCACCAGTGATACAGGATCCTACGAGCAGTACTTC.

The chain has TRBV6-5 and TRBJ1-2; a weak D match, TRBD1 (6 bases). V gave up 6 bases and J gave up 8 bases, with 19 bases separating them. The CDR3 has 14 amino acids. Germline values: CDR1 MNHEY, CDR2 SVGAGI. CDR3 residues: CASRPTGSTLGYTF. CDR3 nucleotides: TGTGCCAGCAGGCCTACAGGGTCTACGTTGGGCTACACCTTC.

The chain has TRBV4-2 and TRBJ1-6; D not resolved. Trimming took off 1 base at V and 9 bases at J, with 4 bases between the two ends. The germline CDR1 and CDR2 sequences are LGHNA and YNFKEQ. This CDR3 has 12 residues. The CDR3 DNA reads TGTGCCAGCAGCCAAGTCGGTTCACCCCTCCACTTT. Translated, it gives CASSQVGSPLHF.

The chain recombines TRBV7-9 with TRBJ2-7; TRBD1 might be the D (6 bases). V dropped 3 bases and J dropped 4 bases, with 19 bases sitting between them. This CDR3 contains 16 residues. Germline assignment: CDR1 SEHNR and CDR2 FQNEAQ (reference sequence). This CDR3 reads CASSFLGARGRYEQYF. The CDR3, as DNA: TGTGCCAGCAGCTTTCTGGGGGCCCGGGGAAGATACGAGCAGTACTTC.

The CDR3 DNA is TGTGCCACCAGTGATTTTCTACTAGCGGGAGACGCCGGGGAGCTGTTTTTT. The encoded protein is CATSDFLLAGDAGELFF. The V and J genes are TRBV24-1 and TRBJ2-2; TRBD2 agrees at 11 bases. Germline assignment: CDR1 KGHDR and CDR2 SFDVKD. V lost 1 base, J lost 6 bases, and 6 bases stayed unmatched. The CDR3 loop spans 17 amino acids.

This chain uses TRBV19 with TRBJ1-2; 9 bases align to TRBD1. The J segment lost 5 bases and the V segment lost 5 bases, leaving 3 bases of the junction unmatched. Germline CDR1 LNHDA, CDR2 SQIVND (reference sequence). This CDR3 has 13 amino acids. The DNA of the CDR3 is TGTGCCAGTAGTTTTGGGACAGGGTATGGCTACACCTTC. Amino acid sequence: CASSFGTGYGYTF.

The CDR3 region has the DNA TGTGCCAGTAGTGCCGGACAGGGGGCATATTCACCCCTCCACTTT. Encoded protein: CASSAGQGAYSPLHF. This chain links TRBV19 with TRBJ1-6; 11 nucleotides line up with TRBD1. The CDR3 spans 15 residues. CDR1 and CDR2 (germline): LNHDA, SQIVND (reference sequence). Losses at the gene ends were 5 bases for V and 8 bases for J; bases not matched to a gene: 5.

The chain employs TRBV6-5 and TRBJ2-5; possible D gene TRBD1, 6 bases. The germline CDR1 and CDR2 sequences are MNHEY and SVGAGI. The CDR3 has 14 amino acids. The germline V and J ends were trimmed by 0 bases and 5 bases, with 10 bases remaining between them. The DNA of the CDR3 is TGTGCCAGCAGTTACTCTGGGGGCCGGGAGACCCAGTACTTC. It encodes CASSYSGGRETQYF.

The chain combines TRBV3-1 (or the pseudogene TRBV3-2) with TRBJ2-4; 8 bases fit TRBD2. The germline CDR1 and CDR2 sequences are LGHDT and YNNKEL (reference sequence). The CDR3 sequence is 14 residues long. Losses at the gene ends were 2 bases for V and 6 bases for J; bases not matched to a gene: 3. This chain's CDR3 is CASSQYTSGNIQYF. CDR3 coding DNA: TGTGCCAGCAGCCAATACACTAGCGGAAACATTCAGTACTTC.

This clone occurred many times. The rearrangement uses TRBV5-1 and TRBJ2-7; D possibly corresponds to TRBD1 (5 bases). CDR1 is SGHRS and CDR2 is YFSETQ in the germline V gene. The V end was cut by 0 bases, the J end by 6 bases, with 10 bases between. The CDR3 is 13 amino acids. The CDR3 nucleotides are TGCGCCAGCAGCTTGGGTCAGGGCGGCGAGCAGTACTTC. Protein sequence: CASSLGQGGEQYF.

The genes are TRBV5-1 and TRBJ2-1; 9 nucleotides line up with TRBD2. This CDR3 contains 16 residues. After removal of 3 bases from V and 7 bases from J, the junction contained 11 bases not matched to a gene. Germline V gives CDR1 SGHRS, CDR2 YFSETQ. CDR3 loop: CASSSIGGGAGNEQFF. CDR3 nucleotides: TGCGCCAGCAGCTCCATTGGCGGGGGGGCCGGGAATGAGCAGTTCTTC.

This chain joins TRBV5-5 and TRBJ2-1; D might be TRBD1 (5 bases). V was shortened by 3 bases and J by 4 bases, with 14 bases between the two germline ends. Germline values: CDR1 SGHKS, CDR2 YYEKEE (reference sequence). This CDR3 contains 15 residues. CDR3 nucleotides: TGTGCCAGCAGCTCGGCAGGGTTGACGTACAATGAGCAGTTCTTC. It specifies CASSSAGLTYNEQFF.

This chain links TRBV7-3 with TRBJ1-1, with 9 bases fitting TRBD1. CDR3 size: 13 residues. V lost 4 bases to trimming and J lost 7 bases; unmatched junction nucleotides: 4. The germline gives CDR1 SGHTA, CDR2 FQGTGA. CDR3 sequence (DNA): TGTGCCAGCAGCTACGGACAGGGGAGTGAAGCTTTCTTT. This encodes CASSYGQGSEAFF.

The chain is built from TRBV27 and TRBJ2-3; D not resolved. Trimming took 6 bases from V and 4 from J, leaving 26 bases between them. This CDR3 spans 18 amino acids. Germline V CDR1 and CDR2: MNHEY, SMNVEV (reference sequence). This CDR3 reads CASSPAPYYGELADTQYF. DNA for the CDR3: TGTGCCAGCAGCCCAGCCCCGTACTACGGCGAGTTGGCAGATACGCAGTATTTT.

CDR3 DNA: TGTGCCAGCAGCTTAAGGCGGGGACAAGAGACCCAGTACTTC. It translates to CASSLRRGQETQYF. The chain links TRBV7-9 to TRBJ2-5; a weak D match, TRBD2 (6 bases). Germline CDR1 SEHNR, CDR2 FQNEAQ (reference sequence). The CDR3 loop spans 14 amino acids. Trimming took 2 bases from V and 2 from J, leaving 9 bases between them.

The chain couples TRBV18 to TRBJ2-5; maybe TRBD2 (5 bases). Trimming cost V 4 bases and J 3 bases, with 15 bases left between them. Germline V CDR1 and CDR2: KGHSH, LQKENI. The CDR3 covers 15 residues. The CDR3 DNA reads TGTGCCAGCTCACGAGGACTCAGACCTGAAGAGACCCAGTACTTC. This codes for CASSRGLRPEETQYF.

The chain is built from TRBV28 and TRBJ2-7, with 7 positions matching TRBD1. V lost 2 bases to trimming and J lost 2 bases; unmatched junction nucleotides: 9. Per the germline V gene, CDR1 is MDHEN and CDR2 is SYDVKM. The CDR3 loop spans 16 amino acids. CDR3 DNA sequence: TGTGCCAGCAGTTTAACCCTCGACAGGGTCACCTACGAGCAGTACTTC. Translation: CASSLTLDRVTYEQYF.

This rearrangement joins TRBV4-3 to TRBJ1-4; possibly TRBD1 for D (6 bases). The germline gives CDR1 LGHNA, CDR2 YSLEER. Trimming took 1 base from V and 4 from J, leaving 13 bases between them. This CDR3 spans 16 amino acids. The CDR3 sequence is CASSQGGAGDNEKLFF. The CDR3 nucleotides read TGCGCCAGCAGCCAAGGAGGGGCAGGGGATAATGAAAAACTGTTTTTT.

This rearrangement joins TRBV18 to TRBJ2-1, with D possibly being TRBD2 (6 bases). Trimming shortened V by 1 base and J by 1 base, and 8 bases separated the two germline ends. Germline CDR1 and CDR2: KGHSH and LQKENI. This CDR3 spans 15 amino acids. As DNA, the CDR3 is TGTGCCAGCTCACCACTAGCGGAATCCTACAATGAGCAGTTCTTC. Translation: CASSPLAESYNEQFF. The full variable domain, with the rest looked up from reference TRBV18 and TRBJ2-1, is NAGVMQNPRHLVRRRGQEARLRCSPMKGHSHVYWYRQLPEEGLKFMVYLQKENIIDESGMPKERFSAEFPKEGPSILRIQQVVRGDSAAYFCASSPLAESYNEQFFGPGTRLTVL.

The chain uses TRBV7-2 and TRBJ2-1; 15 nucleotides match TRBD2. Germline lookup yields CDR1 SGHTA and CDR2 FQGNSA. J gave up 9 bases and V 4 bases, and 10 bases lay outside the gene matches. There are 17 residues in the CDR3. The CDR3 spells CASSSGLAGGSTIEQFF. The CDR3 DNA reads as TGTGCCAGCAGCTCCGGACTAGCGGGAGGGAGTACAATTGAGCAGTTCTTC.

As DNA, the CDR3 is TGTGCCTGGAGGGTCAGGGATGGATACTTTCCCAGGGATAACTATGGCTACACCTTC. Residues: CAWRVRDGYFPRDNYGYTF. V gene TRBV30 combines with J gene TRBJ1-2, with TRBD1 as a possible D gene (5 bases). V gave up 3 bases and J gave up 1 base, with 27 bases separating them. CDR1 GTSNPN and CDR2 SVGIG come from the germline V gene (reference sequence). The CDR3 extends over 19 amino acids.